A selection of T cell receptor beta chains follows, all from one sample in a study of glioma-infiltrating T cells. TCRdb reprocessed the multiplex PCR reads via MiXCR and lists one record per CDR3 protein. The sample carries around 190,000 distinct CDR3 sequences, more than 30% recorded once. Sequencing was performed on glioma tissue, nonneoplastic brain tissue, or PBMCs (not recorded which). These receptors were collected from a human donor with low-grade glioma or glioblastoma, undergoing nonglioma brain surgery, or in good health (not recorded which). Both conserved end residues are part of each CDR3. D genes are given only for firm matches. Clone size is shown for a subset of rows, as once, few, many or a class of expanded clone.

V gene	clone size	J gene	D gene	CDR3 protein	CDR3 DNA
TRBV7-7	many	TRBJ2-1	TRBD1	CASSIGQGAYNEQFF	TGTGCTAGCAGCATCGGACAGGGCGCCTACAATGAGCAGTTCTTC
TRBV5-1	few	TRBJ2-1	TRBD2	CASSRGLAGSSYNEQFF	TGCGCCAGCAGCCGGGGACTAGCGGGGAGCTCCTACAATGAGCAGTTCTTC
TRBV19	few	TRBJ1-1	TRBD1	CASSIGTGEIDTEAFF	TGTGCCAGTAGTATTGGGACAGGGGAGATCGACACTGAAGCTTTCTTT
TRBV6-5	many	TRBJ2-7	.	CASSYSSGGTYEQYF	TGTGCCAGCAGTTACTCGAGTGGAGGAACCTACGAGCAGTACTTC
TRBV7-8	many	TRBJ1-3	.	CASSSTQFPGNTIYF	TGTGCCAGCAGCTCAACACAGTTCCCTGGAAACACCATATATTTT
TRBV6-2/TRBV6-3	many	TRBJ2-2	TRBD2	CASSYREGTGELFF	TGTGCCAGCAGTTACCGGGAGGGCACCGGGGAGCTGTTTTTT
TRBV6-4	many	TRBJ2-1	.	CASSDSPSGSYNEQFF	TGTGCCAGCAGTGACTCGCCTTCGGGGTCCTACAATGAGCAGTTCTTC
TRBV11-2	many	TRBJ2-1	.	CASSLVLGINEQFF	TGTGCCAGCAGCTTAGTATTGGGAATCAATGAGCAGTTCTTC
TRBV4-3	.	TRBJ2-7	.	CVSSQDTGRTYEQYF	TGCGTCAGCAGCCAAGATACGGGGAGGACCTACGAGCAGTACTTC
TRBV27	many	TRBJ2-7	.	CASRDFGAGSAYEQYF	TGTGCCAGCAGGGATTTCGGGGCAGGAAGTGCCTACGAGCAGTACTTC
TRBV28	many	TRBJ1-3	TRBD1	CASSLGDSSGNTIYF	TGTGCCAGCAGTTTAGGGGACAGCTCTGGAAACACCATATATTTT
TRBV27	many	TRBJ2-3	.	CASSHLSTDTQYF	TGTGCCAGCAGCCACCTCAGCACAGATACGCAGTATTTT
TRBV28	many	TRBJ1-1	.	CASSSLTAKGGHHEAFF	TGTGCCAGCAGTTCGCTAACGGCAAAAGGCGGCCACCATGAAGCTTTCTTT
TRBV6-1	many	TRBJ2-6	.	CASAEGVHSWLSSGANVLTF	TGTGCCAGCGCCGAGGGGGTACACTCGTGGCTCTCGTCTGGGGCCAACGTCCTGACTTTC
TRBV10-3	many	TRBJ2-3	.	CAISSSGSTDTQYF	TGTGCCATCAGTAGTAGCGGTAGCACAGATACGCAGTATTTT
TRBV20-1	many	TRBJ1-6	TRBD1	CSAIQGSTNSPLHF	TGCAGTGCTATACAGGGGAGTACCAATTCACCCCTCCACTTT
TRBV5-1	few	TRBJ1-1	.	CASSLAQGNTEAFF	TGCGCCAGCAGCTTGGCCCAGGGGAACACTGAAGCTTTCTTT
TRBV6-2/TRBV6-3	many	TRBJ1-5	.	CASSYASGLDTYSNQPQHF	TGTGCCAGCAGTTACGCCTCGGGACTAGATACCTATAGCAATCAGCCCCAGCATTTT
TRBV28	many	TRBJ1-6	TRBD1	CASSIDRDRLSPLHF	TGTGCCAGCAGTATCGACCGGGACAGGTTATCACCCCTCCACTTT
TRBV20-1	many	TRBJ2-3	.	CSAVTGTPSRTDTQYF	TGCAGTGCTGTTACCGGGACTCCGTCCCGCACAGATACGCAGTATTTT
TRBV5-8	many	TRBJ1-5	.	CASSQSFRSNQPQHF	TGTGCCAGCAGCCAAAGTTTTCGCAGCAATCAGCCCCAGCATTTT
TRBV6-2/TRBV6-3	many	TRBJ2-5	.	CASRGYRAETQYF	TGTGCCAGCAGAGGTTACCGGGCAGAGACCCAGTACTTC
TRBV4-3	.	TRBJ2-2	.	CASTPRGPNTGELFF	TGCGCCAGCACACCGCGAGGTCCGAACACCGGGGAGCTGTTTTTT
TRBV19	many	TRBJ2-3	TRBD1	CASSLGQGMDTQYF	TGTGCCAGTAGTTTGGGACAGGGGATGGATACGCAGTATTTT
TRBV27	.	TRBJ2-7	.	CAILLFEGGNYEQYF	TGTGCCATCTTGCTATTCGAAGGCGGGAACTACGAGCAGTACTTC
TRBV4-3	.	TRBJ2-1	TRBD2	CASSQDPDAAGGNEQFF	TGCGCCAGCAGCCAAGATCCAGACGCTGCGGGAGGCAATGAGCAGTTCTTC
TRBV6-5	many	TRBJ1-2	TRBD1	CASSYQGTAANYGYTF	TGTGCCAGCAGTTACCAAGGGACAGCTGCTAACTATGGCTACACCTTC
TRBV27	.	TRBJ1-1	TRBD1	CASSPQGGMNTEAFF	TGTGCCAGCAGTCCACAGGGGGGCATGAACACTGAAGCTTTCTTT
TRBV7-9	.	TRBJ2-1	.	CASSSTSGISYEQFF	TGTGCCAGCAGCTCAACTAGTGGAATATCCTACGAGCAGTTCTTC
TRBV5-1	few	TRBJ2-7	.	CASSLAARAYEQYF	TGCGCCAGCAGCTTGGCCGCCAGGGCCTACGAGCAGTACTTC
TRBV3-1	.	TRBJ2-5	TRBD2	CASRTSGTQETQYF	TGTGCCAGCCGGACTAGCGGCACCCAAGAGACCCAGTACTTC
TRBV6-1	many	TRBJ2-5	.	CASSAWRGTQYF	TGTGCCAGCAGTGCTTGGAGGGGGACCCAGTACTTC
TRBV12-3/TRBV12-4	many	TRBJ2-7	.	CASSPGGGAHEQYF	TGTGCCAGCAGCCCCGGAGGGGGCGCCCACGAGCAGTACTTC
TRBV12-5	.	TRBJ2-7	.	CASGPPPPAAIYEQYF	TGTGCTAGTGGTCCTCCCCCGCCGGCAGCGATCTACGAGCAGTACTTC
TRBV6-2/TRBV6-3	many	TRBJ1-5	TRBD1	CASGTGGAGQPQHF	TGTGCCAGCGGGACAGGGGGCGCAGGACAGCCCCAGCATTTT
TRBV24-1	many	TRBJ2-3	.	CATSDPSEADTQYF	TGTGCCACCAGTGATCCTTCTGAAGCAGATACGCAGTATTTT
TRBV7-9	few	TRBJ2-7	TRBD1	CASSSAGTGPYEQYF	TGTGCCAGCAGCTCGGCCGGGACAGGGCCCTACGAGCAGTACTTC
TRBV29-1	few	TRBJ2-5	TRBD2	CSVETSGGETQYF	TGCAGCGTTGAAACTAGCGGGGGGGAGACCCAGTACTTC
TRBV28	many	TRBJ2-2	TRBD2	CASSLWTSGPTGELFF	TGTGCCAGCAGTTTGTGGACTAGCGGTCCTACCGGGGAGCTGTTTTTT
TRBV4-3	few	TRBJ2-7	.	CASSQSLGFYEQYF	TGCGCCAGCAGCCAAAGCCTGGGGTTCTACGAGCAGTACTTC
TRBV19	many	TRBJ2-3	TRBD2	CASRASGTDTQYF	TGTGCCAGTCGGGCTAGCGGGACAGATACGCAGTATTTT
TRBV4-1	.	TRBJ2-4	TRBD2	CASSEGTSGSLAKNIQYF	TGCGCCAGCAGCGAAGGGACTAGCGGAAGTCTAGCCAAAAACATTCAGTACTTC
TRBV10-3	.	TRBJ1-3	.	CAINGLTGNTVYF	TGTGCCATCAATGGTTTAACTGGAAACACCGTATACTTT
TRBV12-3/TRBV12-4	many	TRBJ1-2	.	CASNPDGRFYGYTF	TGTGCCAGCAATCCGGACGGCCGATTCTATGGCTACACCTTC